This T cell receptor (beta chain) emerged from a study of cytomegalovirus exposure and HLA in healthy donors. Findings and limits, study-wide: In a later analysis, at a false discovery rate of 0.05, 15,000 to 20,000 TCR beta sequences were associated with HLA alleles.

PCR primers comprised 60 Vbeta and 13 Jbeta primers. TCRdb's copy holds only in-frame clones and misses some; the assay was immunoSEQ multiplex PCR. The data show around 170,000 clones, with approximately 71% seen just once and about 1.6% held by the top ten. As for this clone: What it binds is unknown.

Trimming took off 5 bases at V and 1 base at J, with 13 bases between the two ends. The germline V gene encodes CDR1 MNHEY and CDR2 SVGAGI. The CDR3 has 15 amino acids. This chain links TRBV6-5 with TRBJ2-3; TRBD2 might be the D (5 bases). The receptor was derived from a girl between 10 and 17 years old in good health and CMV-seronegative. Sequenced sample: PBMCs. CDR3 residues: CASSQPREGTDTQYF. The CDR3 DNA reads TGTGCCAGCAGTCAACCCCGGGAAGGCACAGATACGCAGTATTTT.